Below are 25 T cell receptor beta chains sequenced from a single sample in a study of technical replicates of blood from several donors. This table comes from immunoSEQ multiplex PCR, and its TCRdb copy is limited to in-frame clones, with some not included. The table lists tens of thousands of clones, roughly 96% of them singletons. The specimen was T cells isolated from PBMCs. All receptors derive from a human donor in good health.

The chain carries TRBV10-3 and TRBJ2-7, with 10 bases aligning to TRBD1. Germline CDR1 ENHRY, CDR2 SYGVKD. The trim removed 6 bases at V and 2 bases at J, leaving 4 bases unmatched. The CDR3 is made up of 14 amino acids. CDR3 amino acids: CAIRGTGVTYEQYF. CDR3 DNA sequence: TGTGCCATCAGGGGGACAGGGGTAACCTACGAGCAGTACTTC.

The rearrangement joins TRBV29-1 to TRBJ2-1; 8 bases line up with TRBD2. The CDR3 is made up of 14 amino acids. Trimming at V came to 4 bases and at J to 9 bases, leaving 11 bases not matched to a gene. The germline CDR1 and CDR2 sequences are SQVTM and ANQGSEA. This CDR3 reads CSVVRGLVYSEQFF. The CDR3 region has the DNA TGCAGCGTTGTACGGGGACTAGTGTATAGTGAGCAGTTCTTC.

The genes are TRBV14 and TRBJ2-2; a weak D match, TRBD1 (5 bases). CDR1 SGHDN and CDR2 FVKESK come from the germline V gene. V lost 0 bases, J lost 5 bases, and 13 bases lay in between. There are 16 residues in the CDR3. The CDR3 coding sequence is TGTGCCAGCAGCCAAGATGGGGCGAGACTTACCGGGGAGCTGTTTTTT. Its protein product is CASSQDGARLTGELFF.

V usage is TRBV13 and J usage is TRBJ2-3; the match to TRBD1 covers 12 bases. Germline V gives CDR1 PRHDT, CDR2 FYEKMQ (reference sequence). Trimming at V came to 4 bases and at J to 2 bases, leaving 4 bases not matched to a gene. CDR3 size: 16 residues. The CDR3 nucleotides read TGTGCCAGCAGCTGGCCGGGACAGGGGGCCACAGATACGCAGTATTTT. Translation: CASSWPGQGATDTQYF.

The CDR3 sequence is CASRVTGGAFF. In DNA form, the CDR3 reads TGTGCCAGCAGGGTGACAGGGGGAGCTTTCTTT. V is TRBV28 and J is TRBJ1-1; TRBD1 agrees at 9 bases. V gave up 6 bases and J gave up 10 bases; unmatched junction bases: 3. The CDR3 is made up of 11 amino acids. Looked up from germline, CDR1 is MDHEN and CDR2 is SYDVKM.

The J gene is TRBJ2-7, the V gene TRBV28; 7 nucleotides align to TRBD2. This CDR3 is 15 amino acids long. Germline loops: CDR1 MDHEN, CDR2 SYDVKM. V was pared by 5 bases and J by 6 bases, with 13 bases of the junction left unmatched. This chain's CDR3 is CASSPPLAELSEQYF. Written as DNA, the CDR3 is TGTGCCAGCAGTCCCCCCCTAGCGGAGCTAAGCGAGCAGTACTTC.

CDR3 nucleotide sequence: TGTGCCAGCAGCCTGGGACAGTTTAGTGAAAAACTGTTTTTT. Amino acids: CASSLGQFSEKLFF. The chain uses TRBV28 and TRBJ1-4; 7 bases fit TRBD1. Germline CDR1 reads MDHEN; CDR2 reads SYDVKM. This CDR3 is built from 14 residues. The junction had 8 bases not matched to a gene; V was cut back by 6 bases and J by 7 bases. Filled out from reference TRBV28 and TRBJ1-4, the complete variable domain reads DVKVTQSSRYLVKRTGEKVFLECVQDMDHENMFWYRQDPGLGLRLIYFSYDVKMKEKGDIPEGYSVSREKKERFSLILESASTNQTSMYLCASSLGQFSEKLFFGSGTQLSVL.

A few counts support this clone. The V gene is TRBV7-9, the J gene TRBJ2-1, with 9 bases matching TRBD2. The germline CDR1 and CDR2 sequences are SEHNR and FQNEAQ (reference sequence). The trim removed 1 base at V and 3 bases at J, leaving 4 bases unmatched. The CDR3 covers 16 residues. The CDR3 protein is CASSLGGGRVYNEQFF. The CDR3 nucleotides are TGTGCCAGCAGCTTAGGGGGCGGGAGGGTCTACAATGAGCAGTTCTTC.

V usage is TRBV28 and J usage is TRBJ1-1; D unclear. V was cut by 5 bases and J by 3 bases, with 13 bases left in between. The CDR3 runs to 14 residues. Looked up from germline, CDR1 is MDHEN and CDR2 is SYDVKM. CDR3 loop: CASSPLWGDTEAFF. DNA of the CDR3: TGTGCCAGCAGTCCCCTCTGGGGAGACACTGAAGCTTTCTTT.

V and J are TRBV6-4 and TRBJ2-1; D unclear. The CDR3 runs to 18 residues. Germline V lookup: CDR1 MRHNA, CDR2 SNTAGT. V lost 0 bases to trimming and J lost 0 bases, with 15 bases between them. Written as DNA, the CDR3 is TGTGCCAGCAGTGACTCCTTTCGTTCTCTTAGCTCCTACAATGAGCAGTTCTTC. Amino acids: CASSDSFRSLSSYNEQFF.

This chain connects TRBV27 to TRBJ1-4, with a weak D call TRBD1 (6 bases). Trimming took 3 bases from V and 7 from J, leaving 15 bases between them. This CDR3 spans 15 amino acids. In germline, CDR1 is MNHEY, CDR2 SMNVEV (reference sequence). The CDR3 bases are TGTGCCAGCAGTTTTCTCACAGGGAGAGGTGAAAAACTGTTTTTT. It yields the protein CASSFLTGRGEKLFF.

As DNA, the CDR3 is TGCAGTCAGGGGGGCGATGAGCAGTTCTTC. As protein: CSQGGDEQFF. The rearrangement joins TRBV20-1 to TRBJ2-1; a weak D match, TRBD1 (7 bases). Trimming left V 8 bases short and J 8 bases short, with 10 bases between. CDR3 size: 10 residues. The germline V gene has CDR1 DFQATT and CDR2 SNEGSKA (reference sequence).

This chain connects TRBV2 to TRBJ2-7; 12 nucleotides align to TRBD1. Germline CDR1 is SNHLY and CDR2 is FYNNEI. The ends lost 4 bases at V and 3 bases at J; junction bases unmatched: 10. The CDR3 totals 17 residues. The DNA for the CDR3 is TGTGCCAGCAGTGGAGGGGACAGGGGGCACCATCACTACGAGCAGTACTTC. Translating it yields CASSGGDRGHHHYEQYF.

The rearrangement links TRBV5-1 to TRBJ2-7, with D maybe TRBD2 (6 bases). This CDR3 has 15 amino acids. V shed 5 bases and J shed 2 bases, with 17 bases lying between them. Germline CDR1 is SGHRS and CDR2 is YFSETQ. The CDR3 sequence is CASSQEGVVPYEQYF. The CDR3 bases are TGCGCCAGCAGTCAGGAGGGAGTAGTCCCCTACGAGCAGTACTTC.

CDR3 bases: TGTGCCAGCAGCGTCGAGGGACTAGCGGGAGATGAGCAGTTCTTC. Protein sequence: CASSVEGLAGDEQFF. The chain uses TRBV9 and TRBJ2-1; TRBD2 matches at 14 bases. V lost 2 bases and J lost 8; bases outside the gene matches: 3. CDR1 is SGDLS, CDR2 YYNGEE, per germline. CDR3 length: 15 amino acids.

The CDR3 sequence is CASTWEYETQYF. DNA for the CDR3: TGTGCCAGTACTTGGGAGTATGAGACCCAGTACTTC. V and J are TRBV5-8 and TRBJ2-5; D is perhaps TRBD2 (5 bases). Germline CDR1 reads SGHTS; CDR2 reads YDEGEE. The CDR3 runs to 12 residues. The ends were cut back, 8 bases at V and 5 bases at J, with 13 bases in the middle.

The V call is TRBV6-1, the J call TRBJ1-1; D may be TRBD1 (6 bases). This CDR3 has 13 amino acids. V was trimmed by 6 bases and J by 0 bases, leaving 8 bases between them. Germline CDR1 is MNHNS and CDR2 is SASEGT. In nucleotides, the CDR3 is TGTGCCAGCAGACAGGGTGTGAACACTGAAGCTTTCTTT. Residues: CASRQGVNTEAFF.

This clone was counted once. The chain is built from TRBV4-2 and TRBJ1-1; possibly TRBD1 for D (5 bases). The V gene lost 4 bases and the J gene lost 0 bases, with 15 bases spanning the gap. The CDR3 is 16 residues long. Germline V gives CDR1 LGHNA, CDR2 YNFKEQ. The CDR3 region has the DNA TGTGCCAGCAGCCCGACTGCAGGGCTCATGAACACTGAAGCTTTCTTT. The encoded protein is CASSPTAGLMNTEAFF.

This sequence joins TRBV6-5 and TRBJ1-1; TRBD1 aligns across 9 bases. The V gene end was trimmed by 4 bases and the J gene end by 5 bases; junction bases not matched to a gene: 5. This CDR3 has 14 residues. Germline values: CDR1 MNHEY, CDR2 SVGAGI. The CDR3 here is CASSSGTGLTEAFF. CDR3 nucleotides: TGTGCCAGCAGTTCCGGGACAGGGTTAACTGAAGCTTTCTTT.

The chain has TRBV14 and TRBJ1-6, with D possibly being TRBD1 (5 bases). V was cut by 3 bases and J by 10 bases, with 16 bases left in between. Germline values: CDR1 SGHDN, CDR2 FVKESK. The CDR3 loop spans 15 amino acids. The CDR3: CASSQSRGVRSPLHF. The CDR3 DNA reads TGTGCCAGCAGCCAGTCGCGGGGGGTACGGTCACCCCTCCACTTT.

The J gene is TRBJ1-1, the V gene TRBV5-8; TRBD1 aligns across 7 bases. The CDR3 sequence is 14 residues long. Trimming took 1 base from V and 11 from J; bases not matched to a gene: 11. Per germline, CDR1 SGHTS and CDR2 YDEGEE. For the CDR3, the DNA is TGTGCCAGCAGCTTGAAGAGGGGGCAGTCGAATGCTTTCTTT. It encodes CASSLKRGQSNAFF.

This chain links TRBV14 with TRBJ2-6; no reliable D call. The CDR3 is 16 residues long. V shed 2 bases and J shed 0 bases, with 8 bases lying between them. CDR1 is SGHDN, CDR2 FVKESK, per germline. For the CDR3, the DNA is TGTGCCAGCAGCCAATTTCGTCTCTCTGGGGCCAACGTCCTGACTTTC. Translated, it gives CASSQFRLSGANVLTF.

The chain is built from TRBV7-8 and TRBJ2-2; D is possibly TRBD2 (6 bases). Germline V gene lookup returns CDR1 SGHVS and CDR2 FQNEAQ. The CDR3 extends over 18 amino acids. V was cut by 5 bases and J by 2 bases, with 21 bases left in between. This CDR3 is CASSPRAAGGVNTGELFF. The CDR3 DNA reads TGTGCCAGCAGCCCAAGGGCGGCAGGCGGGGTCAACACCGGGGAGCTGTTTTTT.

The V call is TRBV4-1, the J call TRBJ1-5, with TRBD1 matching over 7 bases. The germline V gene has CDR1 MGHRA and CDR2 YSYEKL. Germline trimming cut 3 bases from V and 0 bases from J; bases unmatched to any gene: 11. This CDR3 is built from 18 residues. CDR3: CASSQAGTVVNSNQPQHF. CDR3 sequence (DNA): TGCGCCAGCAGCCAGGCCGGGACAGTAGTAAATAGCAATCAGCCCCAGCATTTT.

The chain carries TRBV4-1 and TRBJ1-2; TRBD1 matches at 8 bases. The germline V gene encodes CDR1 MGHRA and CDR2 YSYEKL. With 3 bases clipped from V and 6 bases from J, the junction kept 9 bases outside the gene matches. This CDR3 contains 15 residues. Written as DNA, the CDR3 is TGCGCCAGCAGCCACGGGGGTCGACAGGGGAATGGCTACACCTTC. It specifies CASSHGGRQGNGYTF.